This is a list of T cell receptor beta chains from one sample in a study of blood T cell repertoires in COVID-19. The protocol was immunoSEQ multiplex PCR, while the TCRdb copy is restricted to in-frame clones and leaves out a portion. The table shows 250,000 to 350,000 clones, with 75% to 90% occurring only once. The specimen sequenced was PBMCs or T cells enriched from blood (not recorded which). Receptor source: a woman in her twenties or thirties who had recovered from COVID-19. Both conserved end residues are part of each CDR3. A D gene is named only where the DNA matches it firmly. Clone sizes are given selectively: once, few, many, or a class where the clone is expanded.

V: TRBV30
J: TRBJ1-4
size: -
D: -
CDR3: CASKRQTKLFF
DNA: TGTGCCTCGAAAAGACAGACCAAACTGTTTTTT

V: TRBV13
J: TRBJ2-1
size: -
D: -
CDR3: CASSSAGYEQFF
DNA: TGTGCCAGCAGCTCCGCAGGGTATGAGCAGTTCTTC

V: TRBV6-1
J: TRBJ1-1
size: -
D: -
CDR3: CASSEFTEPNTEAFF
DNA: TGTGCCAGCAGTGAATTCACAGAACCGAACACTGAAGCTTTCTTT

V: TRBV15
J: TRBJ1-5
size: -
D: -
CDR3: CATSRDFQTQHF
DNA: TGTGCCACCAGCAGAGATTTTCAGACCCAGCATTTT

V: TRBV3-1/TRBV3-2
J: TRBJ2-1
size: -
D: TRBD2
CDR3: CASSPGTSGRASEQFF
DNA: TGTGCCAGCAGCCCCGGGACTAGCGGGAGGGCCTCTGAGCAGTTCTTC

V: TRBV18
J: TRBJ1-1
size: -
D: -
CDR3: CASSPGPYGTRNTEAFF
DNA: TGTGCCAGCTCACCCGGCCCCTACGGGACACGGAACACTGAAGCTTTCTTT

V: TRBV3-1/TRBV3-2
J: TRBJ1-1
size: few
D: TRBD1
CDR3: CASSQESYYTGGARNTEAFF
DNA: TGTGCCAGCAGCCAGGAGTCCTACTATACAGGGGGCGCAAGGAACACTGAAGCTTTCTTT

V: TRBV7-9
J: TRBJ2-3
size: -
D: -
CDR3: CASRLVTTDTQYF
DNA: TGTGCCAGCAGACTAGTGACTACCGATACGCAGTATTTT

V: TRBV10-2
J: TRBJ2-3
size: -
D: -
CDR3: CASSEIAGTDTQYF
DNA: TGCGCCAGCAGTGAGATAGCCGGCACAGATACGCAGTATTTT

V: TRBV7-9
J: TRBJ1-4
size: -
D: TRBD1
CDR3: CASSRTGTEKLFF
DNA: TGTGCCAGCAGCAGGACAGGGACTGAAAAACTGTTTTTT

V: TRBV20-1
J: TRBJ1-2
size: few
D: -
CDR3: CSALDSLGYTF
DNA: TGCAGTGCTTTAGACAGCCTAGGCTACACCTTC

V: TRBV27
J: TRBJ1-1
size: -
D: TRBD1
CDR3: CAIGTGDGGTEAFF
DNA: TGTGCCATTGGGACAGGGGACGGCGGCACTGAAGCTTTCTTT

V: TRBV4-2
J: TRBJ1-4
size: few
D: -
CDR3: CASSQDPTGTNEKLFF
DNA: TGTGCCAGCAGCCAAGACCCGACAGGAACTAATGAAAAACTGTTTTTT

V: TRBV29-1
J: TRBJ2-7
size: few
D: TRBD1
CDR3: CSVAGQGAREQYF
DNA: TGCAGCGTTGCGGGACAGGGGGCACGGGAGCAGTACTTC

V: TRBV10-1
J: TRBJ2-7
size: once
D: -
CDR3: CASSANPGTPAEQYF
DNA: TGCGCCAGCAGTGCCAACCCGGGGACTCCCGCCGAGCAGTACTTC

V: TRBV3-1/TRBV3-2
J: TRBJ1-1
size: -
D: -
CDR3: CASSQDRRVSDTEAFF
DNA: TGTGCCAGCAGCCAAGATCGCAGGGTTTCGGACACTGAAGCTTTCTTT

V: TRBV10-3
J: TRBJ2-1
size: -
D: -
CDR3: CAISQTGSSYNEQFF
DNA: TGTGCCATCAGTCAGACAGGTAGCTCCTACAATGAGCAGTTCTTC

V: TRBV27
J: TRBJ1-2
size: once
D: TRBD1
CDR3: CASSPVGTGRHYGYTF
DNA: TGTGCCAGCAGTCCTGTTGGGACAGGGCGACACTATGGCTACACCTTC

V: TRBV3-1/TRBV3-2
J: TRBJ1-1
size: few
D: -
CDR3: CASSQKGGETEAFF
DNA: TGTGCCAGCAGCCAAAAAGGAGGGGAGACTGAAGCTTTCTTT

V: TRBV27
J: TRBJ2-5
size: -
D: -
CDR3: CASSLNREETQYF
DNA: TGTGCCAGCAGTTTAAACAGGGAAGAGACCCAGTACTTC

V: TRBV7-2
J: TRBJ1-1
size: -
D: -
CDR3: CASSLTGGEAFF
DNA: TGTGCCAGCAGCCTGACGGGAGGGGAAGCTTTCTTT

V: TRBV30
J: TRBJ2-7
size: -
D: -
CDR3: CAWSPGQTYEQYF
DNA: TGTGCCTGGAGTCCAGGACAGACGTACGAGCAGTACTTC

V: TRBV19
J: TRBJ1-5
size: -
D: -
CDR3: CASSIGGGAGNQPQHF
DNA: TGTGCCAGTAGTATAGGTGGGGGGGCCGGCAATCAGCCCCAGCATTTT

V: TRBV18
J: TRBJ1-1
size: -
D: -
CDR3: CASSPTQGTPEAFF
DNA: TGTGCCAGCTCACCAACGCAGGGGACGCCTGAAGCTTTCTTT

V: TRBV9
J: TRBJ1-5
size: -
D: TRBD1
CDR3: CASSPGWRETGLGQPQHF
DNA: TGTGCCAGCAGCCCTGGATGGAGAGAGACAGGGCTAGGTCAGCCCCAGCATTTT

V: TRBV3-1/TRBV3-2
J: TRBJ2-2
size: once
D: -
CDR3: CASSQTGNVLTGELFF
DNA: TGTGCCAGCAGCCAAACAGGGAATGTTTTAACCGGGGAGCTGTTTTTT

V: TRBV19
J: TRBJ1-1
size: -
D: -
CDR3: CASSIQGTTQAFF
DNA: TGTGCCAGTAGTATACAGGGGACAACTCAAGCTTTCTTT

V: TRBV4-1
J: TRBJ2-1
size: -
D: TRBD2
CDR3: CASSGTSGWNEQFF
DNA: TGCGCCAGCAGTGGGACTAGCGGGTGGAATGAGCAGTTCTTC

V: TRBV24-1
J: TRBJ1-2
size: -
D: -
CDR3: CATSDPFRYGYTF
DNA: TGTGCCACCAGTGACCCCTTCCGCTATGGCTACACCTTC

V: TRBV19
J: TRBJ2-7
size: -
D: TRBD1
CDR3: CASSTLDRGNEQYF
DNA: TGTGCCAGTAGTACCCTGGACAGGGGGAACGAGCAGTACTTC

V: TRBV7-2
J: TRBJ2-1
size: -
D: TRBD2
CDR3: CASSLAQRGGRMNEQFF
DNA: TGTGCCAGCAGCTTAGCCCAGCGGGGGGGCCGGATGAATGAGCAGTTCTTC

V: TRBV2
J: TRBJ2-7
size: -
D: -
CDR3: CASSVEEQYF
DNA: TGTGCCAGCAGTGTTGAGGAGCAGTACTTC

V: TRBV11-2
J: TRBJ2-7
size: many
D: -
CDR3: CASSETGGTTYEQYF
DNA: TGTGCCAGCAGCGAGACAGGCGGCACGACCTACGAGCAGTACTTC

V: TRBV19
J: TRBJ2-7
size: few
D: -
CDR3: CASSTNHRETYEQYF
DNA: TGTGCCAGTAGTACTAACCACAGGGAAACCTACGAGCAGTACTTC

V: TRBV19
J: TRBJ1-1
size: -
D: -
CDR3: CASSANRVIGGMNTEAFF
DNA: TGTGCCAGTAGCGCAAACCGGGTAATAGGAGGGATGAACACTGAAGCTTTCTTT

V: TRBV10-3
J: TRBJ2-1
size: once
D: -
CDR3: CAISRTLSEQFF
DNA: TGTGCCATCAGCAGGACACTTTCTGAGCAGTTCTTC

V: TRBV2
J: TRBJ2-2
size: -
D: TRBD1
CDR3: CASSGQGSGELFF
DNA: TGTGCCAGCAGTGGACAGGGGTCCGGGGAGCTGTTTTTT

V: TRBV7-8
J: TRBJ2-2
size: -
D: -
CDR3: CASSLTRTPNTGELFF
DNA: TGTGCCAGCAGCTTAACAAGGACACCGAACACCGGGGAGCTGTTTTTT

V: TRBV12-3/TRBV12-4
J: TRBJ1-2
size: -
D: TRBD1
CDR3: CASSSGTGAFGDF
DNA: TGTGCCAGCAGTTCCGGGACAGGGGCATTTGGGGACTTC

V: TRBV29-1
J: TRBJ2-5
size: -
D: -
CDR3: CSVETTGRETQYF
DNA: TGCAGCGTTGAAACTACGGGGAGGGAGACCCAGTACTTC

V: TRBV7-6
J: TRBJ2-3
size: -
D: TRBD2
CDR3: CASTSNLGGGADTQYF
DNA: TGTGCCAGCACCTCCAATCTCGGCGGGGGGGCAGATACGCAGTATTTT

V: TRBV4-2
J: TRBJ1-4
size: -
D: TRBD1
CDR3: CASSQVRGTGDEKLFF
DNA: TGTGCCAGCAGCCAAGTAAGGGGGACAGGGGATGAAAAACTGTTTTTT

V: TRBV6-5
J: TRBJ1-1
size: once
D: TRBD1
CDR3: CASSWDRGVYAEAFF
DNA: TGTGCCAGCAGTTGGGACAGGGGGGTTTACGCTGAAGCTTTCTTT

V: TRBV18
J: TRBJ2-1
size: once
D: TRBD2
CDR3: CASSPLAGGGNEQFF
DNA: TGTGCCAGCTCACCTCTAGCGGGAGGAGGCAATGAGCAGTTCTTC

V: TRBV15
J: TRBJ1-2
size: -
D: TRBD1
CDR3: CATSRRLGTGGQVYYGYTF
DNA: TGTGCCACCAGCAGACGCCTCGGGACAGGGGGGCAAGTCTACTATGGCTACACCTTC

V: TRBV28
J: TRBJ1-2
size: -
D: -
CDR3: CASSLGAGYGYTF
DNA: TGTGCCAGCAGTTTAGGGGCAGGGTATGGCTACACCTTC

V: TRBV7-8
J: TRBJ2-3
size: -
D: TRBD2
CDR3: CASSLRLAGGPGTDTQYF
DNA: TGTGCCAGCAGCTTAAGACTAGCGGGGGGGCCGGGCACAGATACGCAGTATTTT

V: TRBV11-2
J: TRBJ1-1
size: -
D: -
CDR3: CASSLFGKNTEAFF
DNA: TGTGCCAGCAGCTTATTCGGGAAGAACACTGAAGCTTTCTTT

V: TRBV9
J: TRBJ2-5
size: -
D: -
CDR3: CASSPRSLETQYF
DNA: TGTGCCAGCAGCCCGAGATCGTTAGAGACCCAGTACTTC

V: TRBV19
J: TRBJ2-1
size: -
D: TRBD2
CDR3: CASSPSASGRVRGFF
DNA: TGTGCCAGTAGTCCTTCGGCTAGCGGGAGAGTTCGGGGGTTCTTC